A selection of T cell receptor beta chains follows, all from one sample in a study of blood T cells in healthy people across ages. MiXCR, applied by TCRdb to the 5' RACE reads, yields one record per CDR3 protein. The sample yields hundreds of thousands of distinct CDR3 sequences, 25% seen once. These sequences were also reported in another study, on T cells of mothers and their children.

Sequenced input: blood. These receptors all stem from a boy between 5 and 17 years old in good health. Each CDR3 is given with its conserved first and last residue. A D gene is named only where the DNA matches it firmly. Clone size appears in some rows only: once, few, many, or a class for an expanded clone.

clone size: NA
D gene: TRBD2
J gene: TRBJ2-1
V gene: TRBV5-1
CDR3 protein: CASSLAAGGFYEQFF
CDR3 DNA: TGCGCCAGCAGCTTGGCGGCGGGAGGTTTCTATGAGCAGTTCTTC

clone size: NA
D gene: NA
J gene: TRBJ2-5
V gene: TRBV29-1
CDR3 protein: CSVVVGGRETQYF
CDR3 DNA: TGCAGCGTTGTAGTGGGGGGACGAGAGACCCAGTACTTC

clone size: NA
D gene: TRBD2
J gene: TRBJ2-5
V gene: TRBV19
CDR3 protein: CASRRETEETQYF
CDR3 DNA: TGTGCCAGTAGGCGGGAGACAGAAGAGACCCAGTACTTC

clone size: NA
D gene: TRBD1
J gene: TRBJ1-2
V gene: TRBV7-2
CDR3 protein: CASSWETGLGGYTF
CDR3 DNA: TGTGCCAGCAGCTGGGAGACAGGGTTAGGAGGCTACACCTTC

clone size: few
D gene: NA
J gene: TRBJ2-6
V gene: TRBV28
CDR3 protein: CAVKGSGANVLTF
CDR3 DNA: TGTGCCGTCAAGGGGTCTGGGGCCAACGTCCTGACTTTC

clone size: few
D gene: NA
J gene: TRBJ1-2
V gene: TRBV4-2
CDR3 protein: CASSQDVWDGYTF
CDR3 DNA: TGTGCCAGCAGCCAAGATGTCTGGGATGGCTACACCTTC

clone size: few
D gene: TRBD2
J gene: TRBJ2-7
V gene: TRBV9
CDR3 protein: CASSVGLAGASSSYEQYF
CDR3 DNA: TGTGCCAGCAGCGTAGGACTAGCGGGGGCCTCTAGCTCCTACGAGCAGTACTTC

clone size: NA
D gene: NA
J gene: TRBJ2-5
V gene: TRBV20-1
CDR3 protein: CSARDSRTRETQYF
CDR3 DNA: TGCAGTGCTAGAGATAGTAGGACCAGAGAGACCCAGTACTTC

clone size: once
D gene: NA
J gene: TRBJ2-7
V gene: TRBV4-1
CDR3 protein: CASSQDPGTEEYF
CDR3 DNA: TGCGCCAGCAGCCAAGATCCCGGGACGGAAGAGTACTTC

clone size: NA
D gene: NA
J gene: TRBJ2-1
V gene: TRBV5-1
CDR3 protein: CASSLEGGRGEQFF
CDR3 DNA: TGCGCCAGCAGCTTGGAAGGGGGTAGGGGTGAGCAGTTCTTC

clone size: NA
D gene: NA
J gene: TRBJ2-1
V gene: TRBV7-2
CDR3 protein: CASSLGKSGRLSYNEQFF
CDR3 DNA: TGTGCCAGCAGCTTAGGTAAGAGTGGGAGACTCTCCTACAATGAGCAGTTCTTC

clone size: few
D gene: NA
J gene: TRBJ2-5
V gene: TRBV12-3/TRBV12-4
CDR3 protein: CASSLTQVQETQYF
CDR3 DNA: TGTGCCAGCAGTTTAACGCAGGTCCAAGAGACCCAGTACTTC

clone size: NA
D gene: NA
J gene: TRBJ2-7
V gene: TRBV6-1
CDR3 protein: CASSDISYEQYF
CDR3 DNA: TGTGCCAGCAGTGATATCAGCTACGAGCAGTACTTC

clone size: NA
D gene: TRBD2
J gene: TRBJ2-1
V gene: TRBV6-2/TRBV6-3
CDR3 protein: CASSPASGYNEQFF
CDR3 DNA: TGTGCCAGCAGTCCGGCTAGCGGTTACAATGAGCAGTTCTTC

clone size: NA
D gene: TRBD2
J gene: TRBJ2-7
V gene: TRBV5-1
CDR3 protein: CASSLVGRATDEQYF
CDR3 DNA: TGCGCCAGCAGCTTGGTCGGGAGGGCCACAGACGAGCAGTACTTC

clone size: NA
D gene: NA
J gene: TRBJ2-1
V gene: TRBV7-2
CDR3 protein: CASSLDSGPYNEQFF
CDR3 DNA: TGTGCCAGCAGCTTAGATAGCGGACCCTACAATGAGCAGTTCTTC

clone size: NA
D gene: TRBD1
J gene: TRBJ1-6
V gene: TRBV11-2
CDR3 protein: CASSLAYLTGGSSYNSPLHF
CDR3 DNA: TGTGCCAGCAGCTTAGCTTACCTGACAGGGGGGAGCTCCTATAATTCACCCCTCCACTTT

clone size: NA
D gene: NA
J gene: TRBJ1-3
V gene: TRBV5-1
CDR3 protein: CASSSSQEPRGNTIYF
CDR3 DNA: TGCGCCAGCAGCTCCTCACAGGAGCCGCGTGGAAACACCATATATTTT

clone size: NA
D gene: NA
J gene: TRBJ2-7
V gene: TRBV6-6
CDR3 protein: CASSLPGVGGEQYF
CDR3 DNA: TGTGCCAGCTCCCTACCCGGAGTCGGAGGGGAGCAGTACTTC

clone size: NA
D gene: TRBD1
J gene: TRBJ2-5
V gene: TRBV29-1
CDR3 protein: CSVRQGRETQYF
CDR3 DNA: TGCAGCGTTCGACAGGGAAGAGAGACCCAGTACTTC

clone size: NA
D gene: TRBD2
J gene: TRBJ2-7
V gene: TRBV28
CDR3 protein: CASRGTRWNEQYF
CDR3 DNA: TGTGCCAGCAGGGGGACTAGGTGGAACGAGCAGTACTTC

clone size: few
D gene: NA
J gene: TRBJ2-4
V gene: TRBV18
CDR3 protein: CASSAQRAENIQYF
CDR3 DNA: TGTGCCAGCTCCGCCCAAAGGGCCGAAAACATTCAGTACTTC

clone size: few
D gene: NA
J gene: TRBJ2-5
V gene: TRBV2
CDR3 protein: CASKSTTRGGETQYF
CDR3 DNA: TGTGCCAGCAAGAGTACTACTCGAGGAGGGGAGACCCAGTACTTC

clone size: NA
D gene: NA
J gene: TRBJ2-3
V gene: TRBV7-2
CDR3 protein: CASTLGFRDTQYF
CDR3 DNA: TGTGCCAGCACCCTAGGGTTTCGGGATACGCAGTATTTT

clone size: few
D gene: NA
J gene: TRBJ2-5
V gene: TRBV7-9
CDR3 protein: CASSHREMETQYF
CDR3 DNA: TGTGCCAGCAGCCACAGGGAGATGGAGACCCAGTACTTC

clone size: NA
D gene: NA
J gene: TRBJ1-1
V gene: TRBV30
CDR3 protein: CAWSVLPSNTEAFF
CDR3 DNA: TGTGCCTGGAGTGTATTACCGAGTAACACTGAAGCTTTCTTT

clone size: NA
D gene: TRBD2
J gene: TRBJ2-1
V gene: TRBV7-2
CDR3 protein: CASSGSGRENNEQFF
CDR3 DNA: TGTGCCAGCAGCGGTAGCGGGAGGGAAAACAATGAGCAGTTCTTC

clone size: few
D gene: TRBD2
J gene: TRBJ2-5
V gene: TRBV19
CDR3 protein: CASASGRQETQYF
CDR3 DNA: TGTGCCAGTGCTAGCGGGCGCCAAGAGACCCAGTACTTC

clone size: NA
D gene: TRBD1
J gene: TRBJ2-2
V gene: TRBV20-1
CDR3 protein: CSAPRTGGTGELFF
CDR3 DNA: TGCAGTGCTCCGCGGACAGGGGGCACCGGGGAGCTGTTTTTT

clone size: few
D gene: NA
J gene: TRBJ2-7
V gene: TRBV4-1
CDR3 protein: CASSQDKLVGNYEQYF
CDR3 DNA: TGCGCCAGCAGCCAAGATAAACTAGTAGGGAACTACGAGCAGTACTTC

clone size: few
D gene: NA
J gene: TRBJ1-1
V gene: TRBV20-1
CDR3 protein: CSARVSLGHLTEAFF
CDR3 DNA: TGCAGTGCTAGAGTATCGCTGGGACACCTCACTGAAGCTTTCTTT

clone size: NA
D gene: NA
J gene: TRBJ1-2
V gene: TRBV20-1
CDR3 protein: CSARDQARRDYGYTF
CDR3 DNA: TGCAGTGCTAGAGATCAGGCAAGGAGGGACTATGGCTACACCTTC

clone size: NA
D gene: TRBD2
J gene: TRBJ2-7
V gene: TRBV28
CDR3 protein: CASSLAVGTRAGYEQYF
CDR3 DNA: TGTGCCAGCAGTCTAGCGGTAGGAACCAGGGCCGGGTACGAGCAGTACTTC

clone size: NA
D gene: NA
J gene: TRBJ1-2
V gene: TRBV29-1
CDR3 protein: CSVGNGGGFYGYTF
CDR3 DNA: TGCAGCGTTGGAAACGGGGGAGGATTCTATGGCTACACCTTC

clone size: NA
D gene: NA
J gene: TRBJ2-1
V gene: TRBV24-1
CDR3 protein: CATSAGSGEQFF
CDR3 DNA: TGCGCCACCAGTGCAGGGTCCGGTGAGCAGTTCTTC

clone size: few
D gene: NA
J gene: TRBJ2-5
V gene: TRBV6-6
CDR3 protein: CASSTGIETQYF
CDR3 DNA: TGTGCCAGCAGTACAGGGATAGAGACCCAGTACTTC

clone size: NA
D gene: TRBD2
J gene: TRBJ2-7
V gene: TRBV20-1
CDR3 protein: CSARLGLAGVEQYF
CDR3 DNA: TGCAGTGCTAGATTAGGGCTAGCGGGGGTCGAGCAGTACTTC

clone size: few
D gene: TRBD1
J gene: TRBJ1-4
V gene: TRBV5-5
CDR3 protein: CASSLGRGLMDLFF
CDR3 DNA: TGTGCCAGCAGCTTGGGCAGGGGGCTGATGGACTTGTTTTTT

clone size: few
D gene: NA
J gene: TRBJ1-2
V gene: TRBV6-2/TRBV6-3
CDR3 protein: CASSFPSQGGESYGYTF
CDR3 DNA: TGTGCCAGCAGTTTCCCTTCCCAGGGAGGAGAGAGCTATGGCTACACCTTC

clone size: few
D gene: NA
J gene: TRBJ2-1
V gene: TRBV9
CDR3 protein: CASSPLVATYNEQFF
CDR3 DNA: TGTGCCAGCAGCCCCTTGGTAGCCACCTACAATGAGCAGTTCTTC

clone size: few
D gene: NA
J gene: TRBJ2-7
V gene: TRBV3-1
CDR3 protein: CASSQDTREQYF
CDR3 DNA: TGTGCCAGCAGCCAAGATACGAGGGAGCAGTACTTC

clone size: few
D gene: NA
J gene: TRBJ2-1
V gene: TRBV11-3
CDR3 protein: CASSLVWGTGPGSYNEQFF
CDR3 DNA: TGTGCCAGCAGCTTAGTGTGGGGAACAGGGCCGGGTTCCTACAATGAGCAGTTCTTC

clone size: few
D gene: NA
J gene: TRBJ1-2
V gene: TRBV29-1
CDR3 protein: CSVEEGDGYTF
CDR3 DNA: TGCAGCGTTGAAGAGGGTGATGGCTACACCTTC

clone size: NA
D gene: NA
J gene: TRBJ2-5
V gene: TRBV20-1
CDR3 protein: CSARDEVDNQEAQYF
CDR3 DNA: TGCAGTGCTAGAGATGAGGTCGATAACCAAGAGGCCCAGTACTTC

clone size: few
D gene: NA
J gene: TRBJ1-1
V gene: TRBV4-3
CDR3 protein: CASSRGLGVGTEAFF
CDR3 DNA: TGCGCCAGCAGCCGCGGGTTGGGGGTGGGCACTGAAGCTTTCTTT